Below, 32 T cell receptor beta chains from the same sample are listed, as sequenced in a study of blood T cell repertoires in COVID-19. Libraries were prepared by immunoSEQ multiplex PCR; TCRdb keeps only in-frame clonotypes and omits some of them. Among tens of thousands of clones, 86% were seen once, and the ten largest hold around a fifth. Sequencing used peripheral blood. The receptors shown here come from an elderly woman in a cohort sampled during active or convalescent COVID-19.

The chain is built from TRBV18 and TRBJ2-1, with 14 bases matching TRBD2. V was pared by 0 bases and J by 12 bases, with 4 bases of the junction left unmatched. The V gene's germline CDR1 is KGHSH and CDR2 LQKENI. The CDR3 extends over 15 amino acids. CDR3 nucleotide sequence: TGTGCCAGCTCACCACCGGGACTAGCGGGAGCAGGGCAGTTCTTC. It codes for CASSPPGLAGAGQFF.

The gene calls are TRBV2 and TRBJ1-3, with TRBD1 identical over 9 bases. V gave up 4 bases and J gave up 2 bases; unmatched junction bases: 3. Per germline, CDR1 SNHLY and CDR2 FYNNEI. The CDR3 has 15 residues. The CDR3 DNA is TGTGCCAGCAGTGCTAGGACAGGGGCTGGAAACACCATATATTTT. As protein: CASSARTGAGNTIYF.

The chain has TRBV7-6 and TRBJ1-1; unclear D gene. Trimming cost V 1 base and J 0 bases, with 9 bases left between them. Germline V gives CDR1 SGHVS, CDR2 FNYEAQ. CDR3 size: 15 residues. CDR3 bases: TGTGCCAGCAGCTTAGATCCCTCAGTGAACACTGAAGCTTTCTTT. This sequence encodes CASSLDPSVNTEAFF.

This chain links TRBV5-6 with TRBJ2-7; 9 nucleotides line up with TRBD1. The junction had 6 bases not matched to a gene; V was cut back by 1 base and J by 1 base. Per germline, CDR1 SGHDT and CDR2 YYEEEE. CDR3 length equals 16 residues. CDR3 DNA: TGTGCCAGCAGCTTGTTCGGGGACAGGGCTTCCTACGAGCAGTACTTC. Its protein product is CASSLFGDRASYEQYF.

CDR3 in DNA: TGTGCCAGCAGTTCGCGGGAGAGTTTCCACAATGAGCAGTTCTTC. Encoded protein: CASSSRESFHNEQFF. This chain links TRBV7-2 with TRBJ2-1, with 7 bases fitting TRBD2. Germline lookup yields CDR1 SGHTA and CDR2 FQGNSA. CDR3 length: 15 amino acids. V trimming: 6 bases; J trimming: 5 bases; junction bases outside the gene matches: 10.

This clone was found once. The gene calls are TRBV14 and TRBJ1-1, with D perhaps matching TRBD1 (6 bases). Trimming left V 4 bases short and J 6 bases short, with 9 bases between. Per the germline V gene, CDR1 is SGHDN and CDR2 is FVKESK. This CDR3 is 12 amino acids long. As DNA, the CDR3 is TGTGCCAGCAGCCCTAAGGGGGCTGAAGCTTTCTTT. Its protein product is CASSPKGAEAFF.

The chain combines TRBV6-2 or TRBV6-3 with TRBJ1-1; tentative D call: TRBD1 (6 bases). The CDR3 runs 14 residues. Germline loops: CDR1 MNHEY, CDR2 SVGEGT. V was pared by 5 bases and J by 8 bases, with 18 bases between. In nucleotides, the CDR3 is TGTGCCAGCAGTGTGACAGGTTGGGTAACAGAAGCTTTCTTT. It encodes CASSVTGWVTEAFF.

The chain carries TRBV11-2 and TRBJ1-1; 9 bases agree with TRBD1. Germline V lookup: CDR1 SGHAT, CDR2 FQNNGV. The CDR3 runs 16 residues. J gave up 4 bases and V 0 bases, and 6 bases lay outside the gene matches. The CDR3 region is CASSLDLTGGLTEAFF. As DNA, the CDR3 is TGTGCCAGCAGCTTAGATCTAACAGGGGGCCTCACTGAAGCTTTCTTT.

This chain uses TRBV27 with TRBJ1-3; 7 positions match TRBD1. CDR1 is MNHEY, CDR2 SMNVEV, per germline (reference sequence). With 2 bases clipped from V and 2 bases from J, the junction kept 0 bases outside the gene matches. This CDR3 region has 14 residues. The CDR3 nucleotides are TGTGCCAGCAGTTTACAGGGGGCTGGAAACACCATATATTTT. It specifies CASSLQGAGNTIYF.

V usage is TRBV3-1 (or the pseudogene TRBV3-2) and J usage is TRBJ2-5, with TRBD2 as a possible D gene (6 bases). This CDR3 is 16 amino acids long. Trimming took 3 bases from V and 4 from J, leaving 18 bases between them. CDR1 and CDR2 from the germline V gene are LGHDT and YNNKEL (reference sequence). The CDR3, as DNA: TGTGCCAGCAGCCAGCAGGGCAGGGCGGGAACAGAGACCCAGTACTTC. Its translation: CASSQQGRAGTETQYF.

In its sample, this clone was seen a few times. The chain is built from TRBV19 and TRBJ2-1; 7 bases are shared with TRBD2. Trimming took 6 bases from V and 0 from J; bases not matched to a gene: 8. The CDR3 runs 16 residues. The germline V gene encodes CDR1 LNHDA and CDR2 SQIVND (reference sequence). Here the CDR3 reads CASRSEGLSSYNEQFF. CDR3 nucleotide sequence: TGTGCCAGTAGAAGTGAGGGACTAAGCTCCTACAATGAGCAGTTCTTC.

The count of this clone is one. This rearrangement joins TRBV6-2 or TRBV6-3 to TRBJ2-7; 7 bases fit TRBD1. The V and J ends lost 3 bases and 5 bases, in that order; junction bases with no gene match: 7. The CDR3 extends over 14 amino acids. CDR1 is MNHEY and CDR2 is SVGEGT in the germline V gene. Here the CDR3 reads CASSYFRQGDEQYF. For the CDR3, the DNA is TGTGCCAGCAGTTATTTCCGACAGGGTGACGAGCAGTACTTC.

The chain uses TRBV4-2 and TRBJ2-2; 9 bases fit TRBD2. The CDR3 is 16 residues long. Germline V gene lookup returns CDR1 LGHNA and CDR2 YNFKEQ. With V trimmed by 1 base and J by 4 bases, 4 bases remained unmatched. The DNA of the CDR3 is TGTGCCAGCAGCCAAGGGCCAGCGGGGGGCACCGGGGAGCTGTTTTTT. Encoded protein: CASSQGPAGGTGELFF.

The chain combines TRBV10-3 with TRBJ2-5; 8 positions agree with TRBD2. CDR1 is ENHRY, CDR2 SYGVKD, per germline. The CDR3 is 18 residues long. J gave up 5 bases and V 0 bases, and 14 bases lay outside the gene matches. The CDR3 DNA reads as TGTGCCATCAGTGAGTCGAACGGGAGGGGCCATGCAATGGAGACCCAGTACTTC. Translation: CAISESNGRGHAMETQYF.

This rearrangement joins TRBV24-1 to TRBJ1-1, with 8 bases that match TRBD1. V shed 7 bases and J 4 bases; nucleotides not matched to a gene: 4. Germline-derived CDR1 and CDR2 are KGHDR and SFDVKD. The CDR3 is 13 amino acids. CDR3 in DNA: TGTGCCACCAGCCGACAGGGGTTCACTGAAGCTTTCTTT. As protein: CATSRQGFTEAFF.

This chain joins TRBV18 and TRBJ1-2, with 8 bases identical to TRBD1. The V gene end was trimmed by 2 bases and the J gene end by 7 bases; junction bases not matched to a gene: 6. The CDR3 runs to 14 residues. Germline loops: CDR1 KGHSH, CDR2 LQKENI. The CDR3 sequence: CASSPETGVAGYTF. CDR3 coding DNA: TGTGCCAGCTCACCAGAGACAGGGGTGGCTGGCTACACCTTC.

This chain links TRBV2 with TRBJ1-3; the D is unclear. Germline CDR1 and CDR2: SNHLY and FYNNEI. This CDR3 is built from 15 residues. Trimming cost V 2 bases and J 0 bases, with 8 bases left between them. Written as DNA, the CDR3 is TGTGCCAGCAGTGAACAGGTCCGCTCTGGAAACACCATATATTTT. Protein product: CASSEQVRSGNTIYF.

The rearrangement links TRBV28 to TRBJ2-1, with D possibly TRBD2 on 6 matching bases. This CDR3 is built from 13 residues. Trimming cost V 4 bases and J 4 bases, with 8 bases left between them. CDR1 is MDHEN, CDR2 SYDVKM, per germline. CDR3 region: CASSSGLYNEQFF. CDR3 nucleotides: TGTGCCAGCAGTTCGGGACTGTACAATGAGCAGTTCTTC.

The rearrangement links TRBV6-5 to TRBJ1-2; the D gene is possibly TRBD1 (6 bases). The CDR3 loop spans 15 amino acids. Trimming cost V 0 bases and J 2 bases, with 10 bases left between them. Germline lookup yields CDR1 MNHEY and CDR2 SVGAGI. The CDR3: CASSYSTQGNYGYTF. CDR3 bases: TGTGCCAGCAGTTACTCGACTCAGGGGAACTATGGCTACACCTTC.

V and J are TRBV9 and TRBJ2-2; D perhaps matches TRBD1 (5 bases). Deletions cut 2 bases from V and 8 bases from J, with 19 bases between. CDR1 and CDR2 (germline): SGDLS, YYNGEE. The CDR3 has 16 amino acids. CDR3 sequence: CASSVSQAPLGGELFF. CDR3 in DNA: TGTGCCAGCAGCGTGTCACAGGCCCCCCTGGGAGGGGAGCTGTTTTTT. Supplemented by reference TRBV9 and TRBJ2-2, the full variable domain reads DSGVTQTPKHLITATGQRVTLRCSPRSGDLSVYWYQQSLDQGLQFLIQYYNGEERAKGNILERFSAQQFPDLHSELNLSSLELGDSALYFCASSVSQAPLGGELFFGEGSRLTVL.

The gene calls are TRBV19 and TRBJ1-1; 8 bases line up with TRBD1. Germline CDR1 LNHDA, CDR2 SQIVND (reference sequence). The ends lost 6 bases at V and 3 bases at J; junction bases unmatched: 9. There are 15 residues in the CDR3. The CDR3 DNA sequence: TGTGCCAGTAGGGAGGCAGGGGGCACGTACACTGAAGCTTTCTTT. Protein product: CASREAGGTYTEAFF.

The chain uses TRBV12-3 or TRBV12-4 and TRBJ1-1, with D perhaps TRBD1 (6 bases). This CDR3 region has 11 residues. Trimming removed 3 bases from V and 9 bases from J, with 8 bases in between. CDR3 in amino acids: CASSFGGQAFF. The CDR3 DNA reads TGTGCCAGCAGTTTCGGGGGGCAAGCTTTCTTT.

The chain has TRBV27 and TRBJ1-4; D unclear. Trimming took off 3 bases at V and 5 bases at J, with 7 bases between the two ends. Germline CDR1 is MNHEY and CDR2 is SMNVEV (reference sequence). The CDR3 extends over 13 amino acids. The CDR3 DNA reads TGTGCCAGCAGTTTTTGGCAGAATGAAAAACTGTTTTTT. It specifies CASSFWQNEKLFF.

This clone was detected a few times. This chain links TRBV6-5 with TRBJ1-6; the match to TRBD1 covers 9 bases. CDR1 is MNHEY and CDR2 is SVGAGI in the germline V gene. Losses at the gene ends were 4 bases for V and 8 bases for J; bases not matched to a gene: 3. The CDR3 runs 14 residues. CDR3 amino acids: CASSWDRVYSPLHF. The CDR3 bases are TGTGCCAGCAGTTGGGACAGGGTTTATTCACCCCTCCACTTT.

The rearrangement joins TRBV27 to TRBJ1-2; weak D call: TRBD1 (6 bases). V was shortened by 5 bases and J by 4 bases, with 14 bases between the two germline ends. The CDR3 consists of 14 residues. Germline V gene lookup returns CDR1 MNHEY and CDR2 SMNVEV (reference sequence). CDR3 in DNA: TGTGCCAGCAGTCCCCTTACAGGGATCTATGGCTACACCTTC. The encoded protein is CASSPLTGIYGYTF.

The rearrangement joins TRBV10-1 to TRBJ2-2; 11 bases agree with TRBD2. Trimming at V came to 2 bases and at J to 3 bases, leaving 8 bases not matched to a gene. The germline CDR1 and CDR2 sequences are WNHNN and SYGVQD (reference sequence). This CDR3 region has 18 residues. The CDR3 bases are TGCGCCAGCAGTGAGACTAGCGGGAGAGCGGGGGACACCGGGGAGCTGTTTTTT. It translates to CASSETSGRAGDTGELFF.

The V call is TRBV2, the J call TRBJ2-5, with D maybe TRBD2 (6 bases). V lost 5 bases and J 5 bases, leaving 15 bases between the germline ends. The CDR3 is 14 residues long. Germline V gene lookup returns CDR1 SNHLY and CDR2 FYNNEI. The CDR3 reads CASSSRTSGETQYF. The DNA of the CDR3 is TGTGCCAGCAGTTCCCGGACCAGCGGGGAGACCCAGTACTTC.

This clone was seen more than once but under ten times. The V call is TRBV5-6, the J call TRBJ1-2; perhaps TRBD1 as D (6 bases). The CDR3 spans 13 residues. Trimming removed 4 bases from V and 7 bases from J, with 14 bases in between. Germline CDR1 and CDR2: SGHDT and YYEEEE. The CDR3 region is CASSPGPGAGYTF. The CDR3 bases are TGTGCCAGCAGCCCGGGCCCAGGGGCTGGCTACACCTTC.

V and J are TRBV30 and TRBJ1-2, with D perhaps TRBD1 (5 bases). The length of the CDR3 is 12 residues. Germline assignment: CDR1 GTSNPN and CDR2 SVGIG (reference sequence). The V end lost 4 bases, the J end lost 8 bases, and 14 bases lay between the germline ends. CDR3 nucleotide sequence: TGTGCCTGGAATCAGGGCGTGAACGGCTACACCTTC. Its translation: CAWNQGVNGYTF.

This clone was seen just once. The CDR3 region is CASRPLRGSYGYTF. The CDR3 DNA follows: TGTGCCAGCAGGCCCCTCAGGGGAAGCTATGGCTACACCTTC. The J gene is TRBJ1-2, the V gene TRBV11-2; perhaps TRBD1 as D (6 bases). This CDR3 is built from 14 residues. V gave up 6 bases and J gave up 4 bases, with 15 bases separating them. Germline CDR1 reads SGHAT; CDR2 reads FQNNGV.

The DNA for the CDR3 is TGCGCCAGCAGCTTGAGGGACAGGGTATTCGGAGAGACCCAGTACTTC. Its translation is CASSLRDRVFGETQYF. The rearrangement links TRBV5-1 to TRBJ2-5, with 9 bases matching TRBD1. This CDR3 has 16 amino acids. CDR1 SGHRS and CDR2 YFSETQ come from the germline V gene. The junction had 8 bases not matched to a gene; V was cut back by 1 base and J by 4 bases.

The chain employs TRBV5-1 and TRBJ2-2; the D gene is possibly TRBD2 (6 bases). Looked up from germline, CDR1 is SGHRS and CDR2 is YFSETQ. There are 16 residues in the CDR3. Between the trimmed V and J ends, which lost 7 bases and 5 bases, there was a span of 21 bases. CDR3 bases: TGCGCCAGCTCTGCCCTACTGACTAGTTCAACCGGGGAGCTGTTTTTT. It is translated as CASSALLTSSTGELFF.